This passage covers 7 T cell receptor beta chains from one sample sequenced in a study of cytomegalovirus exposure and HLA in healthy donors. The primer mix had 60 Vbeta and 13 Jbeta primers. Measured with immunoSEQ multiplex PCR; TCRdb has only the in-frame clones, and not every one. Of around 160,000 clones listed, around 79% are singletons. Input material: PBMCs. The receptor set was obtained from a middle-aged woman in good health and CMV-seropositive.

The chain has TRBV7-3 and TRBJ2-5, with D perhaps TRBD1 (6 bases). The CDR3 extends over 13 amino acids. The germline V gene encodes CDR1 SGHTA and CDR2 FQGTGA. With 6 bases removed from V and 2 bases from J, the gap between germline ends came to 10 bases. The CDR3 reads CASRYDRQETQYF. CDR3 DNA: TGTGCCAGCAGATATGACAGGCAAGAGACCCAGTACTTC.

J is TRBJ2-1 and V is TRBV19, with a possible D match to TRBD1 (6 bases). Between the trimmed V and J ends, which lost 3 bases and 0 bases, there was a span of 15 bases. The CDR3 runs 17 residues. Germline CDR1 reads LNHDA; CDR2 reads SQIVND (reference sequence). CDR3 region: CASSIDHRVSSYNEQFF. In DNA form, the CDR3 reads TGTGCCAGTAGTATCGACCACAGGGTTAGCTCCTACAATGAGCAGTTCTTC.

In DNA, the CDR3 is TGTGCCAGCAGCCAAGCTCGAGGGAATTCACCCCTCCACTTT. It codes for CASSQARGNSPLHF. The chain employs TRBV14 and TRBJ1-6; D ambiguous. CDR1 and CDR2 from the germline V gene are SGHDN and FVKESK. Trimming pared 1 base from V and 7 bases from J, leaving 8 bases between. The CDR3 contains 14 residues.

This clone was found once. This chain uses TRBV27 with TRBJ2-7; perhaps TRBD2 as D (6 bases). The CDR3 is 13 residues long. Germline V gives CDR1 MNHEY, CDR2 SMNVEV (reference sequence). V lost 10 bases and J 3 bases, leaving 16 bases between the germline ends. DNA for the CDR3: TGTGCCACCGCCCGGGACTCCCTCTACGAGCAGTACTTC. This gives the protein CATARDSLYEQYF.

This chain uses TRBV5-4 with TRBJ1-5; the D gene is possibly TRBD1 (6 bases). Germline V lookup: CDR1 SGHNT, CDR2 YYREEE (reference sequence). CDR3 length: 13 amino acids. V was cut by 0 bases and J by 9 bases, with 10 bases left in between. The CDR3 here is CASSLGSTGPQHF. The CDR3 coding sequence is TGTGCCAGCAGCTTGGGGTCGACAGGGCCCCAGCATTTT.

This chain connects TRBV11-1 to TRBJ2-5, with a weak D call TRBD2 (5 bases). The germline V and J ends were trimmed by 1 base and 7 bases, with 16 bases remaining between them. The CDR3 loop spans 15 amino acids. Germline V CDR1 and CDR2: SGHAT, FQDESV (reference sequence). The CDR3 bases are TGTGCCAGCAGCTTAGGAGAAGCGGCCGGAGGGACCCAGTACTTC. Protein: CASSLGEAAGGTQYF.

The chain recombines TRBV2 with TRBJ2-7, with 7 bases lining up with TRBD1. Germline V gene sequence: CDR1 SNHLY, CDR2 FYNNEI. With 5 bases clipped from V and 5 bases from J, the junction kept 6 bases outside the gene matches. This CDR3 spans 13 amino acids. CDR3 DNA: TGTGCCAGCAGTTTACAGGGGACCCACGAGCAGTACTTC. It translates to CASSLQGTHEQYF.